Listed below are T cell receptor beta chains from one sample, sequenced in a study of monozygotic twins with inflammatory bowel disease. For each CDR3 protein, TCRdb gives one entry from its re-call of the 5' RACE reads, without DNA. Recorded for this sample: 300,000 to 350,000 distinct CDR3 sequences. The sequenced sample consisted of blood. All receptors come from a human donor with ulcerative colitis or Crohn's disease, or a healthy co-twin of an affected twin (not recorded which). Both conserved end residues are part of each CDR3.

J | V | CDR3
TRBJ1-1 | TRBV28 | CASTFPNTEAFF
TRBJ2-7 | TRBV20-1 | CSARPSGTGIYEQYF
TRBJ2-5 | TRBV14 | CASSGSLEETQYF
TRBJ2-1 | TRBV5-1 | CASSLKEMVGSYNEQFF
TRBJ2-2 | TRBV24-1 | CATSDSRDRSFTGELFF
TRBJ2-1 | TRBV7-7 | CASSSRLADYNEQFF
TRBJ2-4 | TRBV5-6 | CASSLWTDSAKNIQYF
TRBJ2-1 | TRBV12-5 | CASGLFDEQFF
TRBJ2-6 | TRBV4-3 | CASSHVGSGANVLTF
TRBJ2-3 | TRBV4-1 | CASSPDEGTSTDTQYF
TRBJ1-6 | TRBV20-1 | CSARTGQDNSPLHF
TRBJ2-2 | TRBV12-3/TRBV12-4 | CASFGGPGELFF
TRBJ2-7 | TRBV4-1 | CASSQGDRFASPSYEQYF
TRBJ2-3 | TRBV4-1 | CASSYDRGEADTQYF
TRBJ2-3 | TRBV6-1 | CASSRWIGTGEARDTQYF
TRBJ2-7 | TRBV20-1 | CSARDRPSGLYEQYF
TRBJ1-1 | TRBV6-1 | CASSILDRGDTEAFF
TRBJ1-2 | TRBV5-4 | CASSWDRGTSGYTF
TRBJ1-1 | TRBV5-1 | CASSLEDPGAQKTNTEAFF
TRBJ2-3 | TRBV5-1 | CASSLLSSGSTDTQYF
TRBJ1-5 | TRBV20-1 | CSARPAAGDLLSNQPQHF
TRBJ2-5 | TRBV29-1 | CSVEHKVGETQYF
TRBJ2-3 | TRBV5-1 | CASSFGGSDTQYF
TRBJ2-7 | TRBV5-6 | CASSFSGTTYEQYF
TRBJ2-2 | TRBV4-1 | CASSHTSGGYTGELFF
TRBJ2-1 | TRBV6-5 | CASSYSSVADEQFF
TRBJ1-6 | TRBV5-6 | CASSATRASPLHF
TRBJ1-1 | TRBV20-1 | CSATRGPANTEAFF
TRBJ2-7 | TRBV20-1 | CSARTGGGYEQYF
TRBJ2-4 | TRBV28 | CASSPVGGVLGAKNIQYF
TRBJ2-5 | TRBV12-3/TRBV12-4 | CASSLARDKETQYF
TRBJ1-4 | TRBV30 | CATPGQGNEKLFF
TRBJ2-3 | TRBV7-9 | CASSLFQTDTQYF
TRBJ2-2 | TRBV11-1 | CASSSRTSGGGKNTGELFF
TRBJ2-2 | TRBV4-3 | CASSQSGGKNTGELFF
TRBJ2-3 | TRBV20-1 | CSARPSARGSTDTQYF
TRBJ1-6 | TRBV20-1 | CSARNRVNSPLHF
TRBJ2-1 | TRBV18 | CASSSRGQGAYNEQFF
TRBJ2-7 | TRBV27 | CASRYSGTGSYEQYF
TRBJ2-3 | TRBV15 | CATTPGDNTDTQYF